This T cell receptor beta chain was recovered during a study of OX40 agonist ivuxolimab in advanced cancers. Study overall: Ivuxolimab is an agonistic anti-OX40 (CD134) antibody, and patients were treated with it. Patients undergoing dose escalation presented with hepatocellular carcinoma, melanoma, renal cell or head and neck cancer. Intravenous ivuxolimab was administered to patients every 2 weeks at 0.01 to 10 mg/kg.

General study points: Some nonresponders additionally presented with little normalized T-cell clonal expansion.

V lost 3 bases, J lost 6 bases, and 11 bases lay in between. The CDR3 totals 14 residues. Per germline, CDR1 SEHNR and CDR2 FQNEAQ (reference sequence). Sequencing was performed with immunoSEQ multiplex PCR; in TCRdb, only in-frame clones are kept and a portion is missing. This table holds some 70,000 clones, roughly nine tenths found once. Regarding this clone: Its target is not known.

The rearrangement links TRBV7-9 to TRBJ2-2, with D perhaps matching TRBD1 (6 bases). The source is an adult with an advanced solid tumor such as melanoma, head and neck, liver or kidney cancer. This sample comprised CD4+ or CD8+ T cells sorted from blood, obtained in a trial of the OX40 agonist ivuxolimab. The CDR3 coding sequence is TGTGCCAGCAGCTTTACAGGGACCTCCGGGGAGCTGTTTTTT. Translated, it gives CASSFTGTSGELFF.